Detailed here is one TCR beta chain. TRAV and TRBV primers primed cDNA for both TCRalpha and TCRbeta. The authors amplified TCRs for about 20 PCR cycles with a constant-region primer and a V-primer adapter. MiXCR, run by TCRdb on the reads, gives a single entry per CDR3 protein. Among 64,000 or so distinct CDR3 sequences listed, around 30% were seen once. The sample's time point: before trial treatment. The V end was cut by 2 bases, the J end by 2 bases, with 13 bases between. CDR1 and CDR2 (germline): GTSNPN, SVGIG (reference sequence). The CDR3 is 15 amino acids. This sample is drawn from a study of low-dose radiotherapy and immunotherapy resistance in tumors. Study information: Both drugs were delivered intravenously to patients (nivolumab 240 mg every two weeks and ipilimumab 1 mg/kg every six weeks). Treatment included intravenous cyclophosphamide dosed at 200 mg/m2 every two weeks, one day before radiation and immunotherapy. Aspirin was administered orally at 300 mg daily for four cycles, commencing on cycle 1 day 1.

The sequence came from a female donor with ovarian cancer. The J gene is TRBJ1-5, the V gene TRBV30; D ambiguous. This sample comprised PBMCs, obtained before treatment. For the CDR3, the DNA is TGTGCCTGGAGTCCGGGGTCTATTGGCAATCAGCCCCAGCATTTT. Encoded protein: CAWSPGSIGNQPQHF.